These 18 T cell receptor beta chains came from one sample sequenced in a study of blood T cell repertoires in COVID-19. Sequencing was performed with immunoSEQ multiplex PCR; in TCRdb, only in-frame clones are kept and a portion is missing. The table records about half a million clones, 70% to 90% of them present only once. The material sequenced was peripheral blood. All receptors derive from a human donor in a cohort sampled during active COVID-19.

The chain employs TRBV11-3 and TRBJ2-7, with 11 bases aligning to TRBD1. The CDR3 is 15 amino acids. From germline, CDR1 is SGHNT and CDR2 YENEEA. Trimming removed 0 bases from V and 7 bases from J; junction bases left unmatched: 5. CDR3 amino acids: CASSLDTGTGGEQYF. The DNA of the CDR3 is TGTGCCAGCAGCTTAGATACCGGGACAGGGGGAGAGCAGTACTTC.

The chain has TRBV29-1 and TRBJ2-7; 8 bases are shared with TRBD1. Per the germline V gene, CDR1 is SQVTM and CDR2 is ANQGSEA. This CDR3 is built from 12 residues. V was pared by 7 bases and J by 5 bases, with 7 bases of the junction left unmatched. CDR3 in DNA: TGCAGCGGGACAGGGTGGGAAAACGAGCAGTACTTC. This translates into CSGTGWENEQYF.

The rearrangement uses TRBV27 and TRBJ1-2; 7 nucleotides match TRBD1. Germline V gene data show CDR1 as MNHEY and CDR2 as SMNVEV (reference sequence). The CDR3 is 14 residues long. J lost 2 bases, V lost 8 bases, and 8 bases had no gene match. The DNA of the CDR3 is TGTGCCAGCTGGAACACAGGGGACAACTATGGCTACACCTTC. It yields the protein CASWNTGDNYGYTF.

In its sample, this clone was seen a few times. The CDR3 reads CASSQDRGPNSPLHF. In DNA, the CDR3 is TGTGCCAGTAGTCAGGACAGGGGGCCTAATTCACCCCTCCACTTT. The chain joins TRBV19 to TRBJ1-6, with 11 bases that match TRBD1. Germline CDR1 and CDR2: LNHDA and SQIVND (reference sequence). Losses at the gene ends were 5 bases for V and 6 bases for J; bases not matched to a gene: 3. This CDR3 comprises 15 residues. The whole variable domain, remainder taken from reference TRBV19 and TRBJ1-6, is DGGITQSPKYLFRKEGQNVTLSCEQNLNHDAMYWYRQDPGQGLRLIYYSQIVNDFQKGDIAEGYSVSREKKESFPLTVTSAQKNPTAFYLCASSQDRGPNSPLHFGNGTRLTVT.

V and J are TRBV27 and TRBJ2-1; D gene ambiguous. The CDR3 is 11 amino acids. Trimming took off 7 bases at V and 5 bases at J, with 6 bases between the two ends. In germline, CDR1 is MNHEY, CDR2 SMNVEV (reference sequence). CDR3: CASTANNEQFF. DNA for the CDR3: TGTGCCAGCACAGCGAACAATGAGCAGTTCTTC.

In its sample, this clone was seen once. The J gene is TRBJ2-4, the V gene TRBV19; TRBD1 is a possible D gene (6 bases). This CDR3 region has 14 residues. CDR1 and CDR2 (germline): LNHDA, SQIVND (reference sequence). With 6 bases removed from V and 7 bases from J, the gap between germline ends came to 16 bases. CDR3: CASRNRVTENIQYF. DNA for the CDR3: TGTGCCAGTAGGAACAGGGTTACTGAGAACATTCAGTACTTC. Filled out from reference TRBV19 and TRBJ2-4, the complete variable domain reads DGGITQSPKYLFRKEGQNVTLSCEQNLNHDAMYWYRQDPGQGLRLIYYSQIVNDFQKGDIAEGYSVSREKKESFPLTVTSAQKNPTAFYLCASRNRVTENIQYFGAGTRLSVL.

The rearrangement uses TRBV4-2 and TRBJ1-2, with 8 bases aligning to TRBD1. Trimming took 3 bases from V and 5 from J; bases not matched to a gene: 14. The CDR3 sequence is 17 residues long. CDR1 is LGHNA, CDR2 YNFKEQ, per germline. CDR3 DNA: TGTGCCAGCAGCCAGGCCGGAGGGCCAGGGGGCTTTTATGGCTACACCTTC. Protein: CASSQAGGPGGFYGYTF.

The chain employs TRBV19 and TRBJ2-3, with 10 bases lining up with TRBD2. This CDR3 contains 16 residues. J gave up 5 bases and V 1 base, and 6 bases lay outside the gene matches. Germline V gene data show CDR1 as LNHDA and CDR2 as SQIVND (reference sequence). CDR3 sequence (DNA): TGTGCCAGTAGTATAGTCCTAGCGGGAGTTGAAGATACGCAGTATTTT. This gives the protein CASSIVLAGVEDTQYF.

This clone was observed a handful of times. The rearrangement joins TRBV6-5 to TRBJ1-2; 11 bases are shared with TRBD1. Per germline, CDR1 MNHEY and CDR2 SVGAGI. After removal of 4 bases from V and 4 bases from J, the junction contained 8 bases not matched to a gene. The CDR3 runs 16 residues. The CDR3 protein is CASSSRGTGGAYGYTF. Here the CDR3 DNA reads TGTGCCAGCAGTTCGAGGGGGACAGGGGGAGCCTATGGCTACACCTTC.

The chain recombines TRBV7-6 with TRBJ2-5; no clear D gene. Germline assignment: CDR1 SGHVS and CDR2 FNYEAQ. The V end lost 4 bases, the J end lost 4 bases, and 7 bases lay between the germline ends. CDR3 size: 12 residues. CDR3 sequence: CASSSWAETQYF. CDR3 bases: TGTGCCAGCAGCTCGTGGGCAGAGACCCAGTACTTC.

V gene TRBV7-2 combines with J gene TRBJ1-4, with D uncertain. CDR3 size: 16 residues. In germline, CDR1 is SGHTA, CDR2 FQGNSA. V was shortened by 2 bases and J by 2 bases, with 12 bases between the two germline ends. This CDR3 reads CASSLFLGGTNEKLFF. The CDR3 nucleotides are TGTGCCAGCAGCTTATTCCTCGGAGGGACTAATGAAAAACTGTTTTTT.

CDR3 region: CATSESAGNTIYF. DNA of the CDR3: TGTGCCACCAGTGAATCCGCTGGAAACACCATATATTTT. The chain carries TRBV24-1 and TRBJ1-3; no definite D call. The CDR3 is 13 residues long. CDR1 KGHDR and CDR2 SFDVKD come from the germline V gene. V lost 4 bases and J lost 2, with 5 bases in between.

This sequence joins TRBV7-8 and TRBJ2-7, with D perhaps TRBD1 (5 bases). The V end was cut by 1 base, the J end by 0 bases, with 7 bases between. The CDR3 runs to 14 residues. Germline assignment: CDR1 SGHVS and CDR2 FQNEAQ. The CDR3 nucleotides are TGTGCCAGCAGCTTAGATGGGGCCTCCTACGAGCAGTACTTC. Protein product: CASSLDGASYEQYF.

The chain employs TRBV6-2 or TRBV6-3 and TRBJ2-7; the match to TRBD1 covers 9 bases. J was trimmed by 3 bases and V by 6 bases; bases with no gene match: 6. The CDR3 loop spans 14 amino acids. Germline lookup yields CDR1 MNHEY and CDR2 SVGEGT. The CDR3 region has the DNA TGTGCCAGCAGCCGGACAGGGGCCCTCTACGAGCAGTACTTC. As protein: CASSRTGALYEQYF.

The chain employs TRBV28 and TRBJ2-7; D is perhaps TRBD1 (5 bases). The CDR3 loop spans 15 amino acids. Germline assignment: CDR1 MDHEN and CDR2 SYDVKM. Deletions cut 7 bases from V and 5 bases from J, with 21 bases between. The CDR3 region is CASTLGPSGKNEQYF. The DNA of the CDR3 is TGTGCCAGCACCTTAGGCCCCTCAGGGAAGAACGAGCAGTACTTC.

This sequence joins TRBV15 and TRBJ2-3; 9 nucleotides match TRBD2. Losses at the gene ends were 5 bases for V and 1 base for J; bases not matched to a gene: 10. The CDR3 runs to 17 residues. The V gene's germline CDR1 is LNHNV and CDR2 YYDKDF (reference sequence). The CDR3, as DNA: TGTGCCACCAGCGGAGGACTAGCGCCTGGTCGCACAGATACGCAGTATTTT. This gives the protein CATSGGLAPGRTDTQYF.

The chain combines TRBV28 with TRBJ1-5; no clear D. Germline CDR1 MDHEN, CDR2 SYDVKM. The V gene lost 2 bases and the J gene lost 3 bases, with 5 bases spanning the gap. CDR3 size: 13 residues. The CDR3 loop is CASSLAVNQPQHF. In DNA form, the CDR3 reads TGTGCCAGCAGTTTAGCAGTCAATCAGCCCCAGCATTTT.

V usage is TRBV4-3 and J usage is TRBJ2-1, with TRBD2 matching over 7 bases. CDR3 length equals 14 residues. V lost 0 bases to trimming and J lost 9 bases; unmatched junction nucleotides: 5. Per germline, CDR1 LGHNA and CDR2 YSLEER. In DNA form, the CDR3 reads TGCGCCAGCAGCCAAGATCCGACTAGCACTGAGCAGTTCTTC. It yields the protein CASSQDPTSTEQFF.